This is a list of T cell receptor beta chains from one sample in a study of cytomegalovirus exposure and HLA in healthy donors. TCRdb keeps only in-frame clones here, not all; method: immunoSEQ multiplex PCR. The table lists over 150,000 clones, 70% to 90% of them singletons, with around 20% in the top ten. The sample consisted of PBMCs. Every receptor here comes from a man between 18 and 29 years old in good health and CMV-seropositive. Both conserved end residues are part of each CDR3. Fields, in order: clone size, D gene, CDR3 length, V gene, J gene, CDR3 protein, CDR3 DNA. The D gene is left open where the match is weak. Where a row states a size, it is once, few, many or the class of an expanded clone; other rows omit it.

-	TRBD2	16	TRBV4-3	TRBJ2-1	CASRPTSGSSYNEQFF	TGCGCCAGCAGACCGACTAGCGGGAGCTCCTACAATGAGCAGTTCTTC
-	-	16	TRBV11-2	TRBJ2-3	CASRRGGGPYTDTQYF	TGTGCCAGCAGGAGGGGGGGAGGGCCCTACACAGATACGCAGTATTTT
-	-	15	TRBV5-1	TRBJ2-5	CASSPRLAGEGTQYF	TGCGCCAGCAGCCCCCGACTTGCAGGGGAGGGGACCCAGTACTTC
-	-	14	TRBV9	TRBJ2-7	CASSPRGAGGEQYF	TGTGCCAGCAGCCCGCGGGGGGCAGGGGGCGAGCAGTACTTC
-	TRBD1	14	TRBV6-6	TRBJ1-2	CASREGQGYYGYTF	TGTGCCAGCAGAGAGGGACAGGGATACTATGGCTACACCTTC
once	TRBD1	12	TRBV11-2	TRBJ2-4	CASSDRGGIQYF	TGTGCCAGCAGCGACAGGGGAGGTATTCAGTACTTC
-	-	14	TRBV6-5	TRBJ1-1	CASTRRGKDTEAFF	TGTGCCAGCACCCGGAGGGGAAAGGACACTGAAGCTTTCTTT
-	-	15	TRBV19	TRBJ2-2	CASSVGLSGTGELFF	TGTGCCAGTAGTGTGGGCCTATCGGGAACCGGGGAGCTGTTTTTT
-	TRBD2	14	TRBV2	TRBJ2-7	CASSTAGGTYEQYF	TGTGCCAGCAGTACAGCGGGGGGTACCTACGAGCAGTACTTC
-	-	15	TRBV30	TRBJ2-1	CAWSVGRPSYNEQFF	TGTGCCTGGAGTGTAGGCAGGCCCTCCTACAATGAGCAGTTCTTC
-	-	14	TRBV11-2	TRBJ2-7	CASSLMTGSYEQYF	TGTGCCAGCAGCTTAATGACAGGCTCCTACGAGCAGTACTTC
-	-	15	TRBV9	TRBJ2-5	CASSVGPSGQETQYF	TGTGCCAGCAGCGTAGGCCCCTCGGGCCAAGAGACCCAGTACTTC
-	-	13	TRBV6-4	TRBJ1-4	CASSRELDEKLFF	TGTGCCAGCAGTAGGGAGTTGGATGAAAAACTGTTTTTT
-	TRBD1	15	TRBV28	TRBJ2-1	CASSPRTGAYNEQFF	TGTGCCAGCAGTCCCCGGACAGGTGCTTACAATGAGCAGTTCTTC
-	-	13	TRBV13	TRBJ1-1	CASTVRVSSEAFF	TGTGCCAGCACCGTTCGGGTCTCTAGTGAAGCTTTCTTT
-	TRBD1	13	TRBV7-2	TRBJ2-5	CASSFDRGETQYF	TGTGCCAGCAGCTTCGACAGGGGTGAGACCCAGTACTTC
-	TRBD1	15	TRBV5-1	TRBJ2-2	CASSLVSGGTGELFF	TGCGCCAGCAGCTTGGTATCAGGGGGAACCGGGGAGCTGTTTTTT
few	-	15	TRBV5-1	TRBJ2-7	CASSLDGSGTFEQYF	TGCGCCAGCAGCTTGGATGGGAGTGGTACGTTCGAGCAGTACTTC
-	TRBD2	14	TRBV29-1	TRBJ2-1	CSVVGLAGVFEQFF	TGCAGCGTTGTAGGACTAGCGGGAGTTTTTGAGCAGTTCTTC
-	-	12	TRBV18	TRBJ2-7	CASSPSSYEQYF	TGTGCCAGCTCACCCAGCTCCTACGAGCAGTACTTC
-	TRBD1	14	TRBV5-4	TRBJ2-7	CASSLGDRAYEQYF	TGTGCCAGCAGCTTGGGGGACAGGGCCTACGAGCAGTACTTC
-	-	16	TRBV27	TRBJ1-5	CASSELGTLSNQPQHF	TGTGCCAGCAGCGAACTTGGGACACTGTCTAATCAGCCCCAGCATTTT
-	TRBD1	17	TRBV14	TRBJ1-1	CASSRKWTGVMNTEAFF	TGTGCCAGCAGCCGCAAATGGACAGGGGTTATGAACACTGAAGCTTTCTTT
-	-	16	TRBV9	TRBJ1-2	CASRPSGGSLNYGYTF	TGTGCCAGCAGACCAAGTGGGGGGTCCCTTAACTATGGCTACACCTTC
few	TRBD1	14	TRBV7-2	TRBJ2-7	CASGRTGTDDEQYF	TGTGCCAGCGGCCGGACCGGGACAGACGACGAGCAGTACTTC
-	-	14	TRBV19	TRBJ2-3	CASTKSGTTDTQYF	TGTGCCAGTACGAAGAGCGGAACCACAGATACGCAGTATTTT
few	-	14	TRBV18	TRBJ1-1	CASSSQGLNTEAFF	TGTGCCAGCTCCTCGCAGGGGCTGAACACTGAAGCTTTCTTT
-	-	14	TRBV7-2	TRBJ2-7	CASSRGDTYYEQYF	TGTGCCAGCAGCCGGGGGGACACCTACTACGAGCAGTACTTC
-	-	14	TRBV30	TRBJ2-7	CAWSVGTLAYEQYF	TGTGCCTGGAGTGTAGGGACATTGGCCTACGAGCAGTACTTC
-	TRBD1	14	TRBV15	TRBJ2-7	CATKRQGSSYEQYF	TGTGCCACCAAAAGACAGGGGAGCTCCTACGAGCAGTACTTC
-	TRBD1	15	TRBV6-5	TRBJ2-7	CASSFPRRGLYEQYF	TGTGCCAGCAGTTTTCCGCGCAGGGGGCTGTACGAGCAGTACTTC
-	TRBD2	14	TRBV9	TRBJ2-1	CASSEGLAGYEQFF	TGTGCCAGCAGCGAGGGACTAGCGGGGTATGAGCAGTTCTTC
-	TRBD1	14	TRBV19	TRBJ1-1	CASSVGGGNTEAFF	TGTGCCAGTAGTGTAGGGGGCGGCAACACTGAAGCTTTCTTT
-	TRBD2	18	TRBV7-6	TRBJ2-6	CASSSGLAGISGANVLTF	TGTGCCAGCAGCTCAGGACTAGCGGGAATCTCTGGGGCCAACGTCCTGACTTTC
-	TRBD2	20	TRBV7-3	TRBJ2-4	CASSSSPGRTSGQDKNIQYF	TGTGCCAGCAGCTCCTCCCCCGGACGCACTAGCGGGCAAGACAAAAACATTCAGTACTTC
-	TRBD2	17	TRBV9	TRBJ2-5	CASSVGSWSGSEETQYF	TGTGCCAGCAGCGTAGGGTCGTGGAGCGGGAGCGAAGAGACCCAGTACTTC
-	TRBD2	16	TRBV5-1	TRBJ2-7	CASSLGAGGSSYEQYF	TGCGCCAGCAGCTTGGGTGCGGGAGGCTCCTCCTACGAGCAGTACTTC
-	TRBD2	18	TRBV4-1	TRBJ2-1	CASSQESSSGRAYNEQFF	TGCGCCAGCAGCCAAGAATCGAGTAGCGGGAGGGCTTACAATGAGCAGTTCTTC
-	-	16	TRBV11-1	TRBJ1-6	CASSRGQSSYNSPLHF	TGTGCCAGCAGCCGCGGACAAAGCTCCTATAATTCACCCCTCCACTTT
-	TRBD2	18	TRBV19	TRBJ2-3	CASSIRLTGTSAADTQYF	TGTGCCAGTAGTATTCGCTTAACCGGGACTAGCGCAGCAGATACGCAGTATTTT
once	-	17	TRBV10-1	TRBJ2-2	CASSESSGAPNTGELFF	TGCGCCAGCAGTGAGAGTAGCGGTGCCCCGAACACCGGGGAGCTGTTTTTT
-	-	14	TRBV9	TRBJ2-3	CASSGLDLPDTQYF	TGTGCCAGCAGCGGACTTGATCTCCCAGATACGCAGTATTTT